The present T cell receptor (beta chain) was sequenced within a study of T-cell reconstitution after alpha-beta-depleted transplantation in children. General study results and limits: T-cell numbers and diversity, one year after transplant, stemmed largely from T cells that were newly produced. Expanded graft clones, several hundred of them, were reportedly the source of alpha-beta T cells about two months after transplant.

Library preparation (for TCRbeta) was performed with unique molecular identifiers. TCRdb analysed the PCR reads with MiXCR anew, one entry per CDR3 protein. This sample has some 87,000 distinct CDR3 sequences; 15% to 18% occur once, and the top ten carry about 19%. The CDR3 is 16 amino acids. V gave up 0 bases and J gave up 0 bases, with 7 bases separating them. CDR1 SGHRS and CDR2 YFSETQ come from the germline V gene. This clonotype occurred a few times. Its antigen is still unknown. The chain is built from TRBV5-1 and TRBJ2-6, with D tentatively TRBD1 (5 bases). Sequenced here: PBMCs, mostly from graft donor cells, sampled 180 days after TCRalphabeta/CD19-depleted stem cell transplant. This clonotype originated in a male patient aged 2-15 years who had a stem cell transplant for acute lymphoblastic leukemia, so the T cells may come from the graft donor. CDR3 coding DNA: TGCGCCAGCAGCTTGGGACAGCCCTCTGGGGCCAACGTCCTGACTTTC. Its translation: CASSLGQPSGANVLTF.